These 14 T cell receptor beta chains were all obtained from the same sample, sequenced in a study of blood T cell repertoires in COVID-19. This table comes from immunoSEQ multiplex PCR, and its TCRdb copy is limited to in-frame clones, with some not included. The data hold some 190,000 clones, with 75% to 90% observed a single time. Sequenced input: peripheral blood. These receptors were taken from a woman between 55 and 75 years old with acute or convalescent COVID-19.

The chain recombines TRBV7-8 with TRBJ1-2; the D gene is possibly TRBD1 (6 bases). The CDR3 consists of 15 residues. V lost 5 bases and J 8 bases, leaving 21 bases between the germline ends. Germline CDR1 is SGHVS and CDR2 is FQNEAQ. The CDR3 sequence: CASSQTLGGGKGYTF. CDR3 nucleotide sequence: TGTGCCAGCAGCCAAACCTTGGGGGGGGGCAAAGGCTACACCTTC.

V is TRBV14 and J is TRBJ2-5, with TRBD1 matching 7 bases. The CDR3 covers 12 residues. Unmatched junction bases numbered 3, after V lost 5 bases and J lost 6 bases. Germline CDR1 is SGHDN and CDR2 is FVKESK. The CDR3 region has the DNA TGTGCCAGCAGCGGACAGGAAAAGACCCAGTACTTC. Its protein product is CASSGQEKTQYF.

This clone was seen just once. This chain uses TRBV29-1 with TRBJ2-2; 8 bases agree with TRBD2. The CDR3 covers 16 residues. Germline V CDR1 and CDR2: SQVTM, ANQGSEA. The J segment lost 8 bases and the V segment lost 2 bases, leaving 13 bases of the junction unmatched. DNA for the CDR3: TGCAGCGTTGAAACTAGCGGATCTAAGATCTTGGGGGAGCTGTTTTTT. Its translation: CSVETSGSKILGELFF.

The CDR3 sequence: CASSLAWSGDGEQFF. The CDR3 DNA follows: TGTGCCAGCAGCTTAGCGTGGTCCGGGGATGGTGAGCAGTTCTTC. This chain uses TRBV7-6 with TRBJ2-1, with D perhaps matching TRBD2 (5 bases). Germline V gene data show CDR1 as SGHVS and CDR2 as FNYEAQ. The CDR3 is 15 residues long. Trimming took off 0 bases at V and 9 bases at J, with 15 bases between the two ends.

The chain carries TRBV3-1 (or the pseudogene TRBV3-2) and TRBJ2-1; TRBD2 agrees at 10 bases. The CDR3 sequence is 16 residues long. Germline V lookup: CDR1 LGHDT, CDR2 YNNKEL (reference sequence). Trimming cost V 0 bases and J 7 bases; bases outside gene matches: 6. The CDR3 nucleotides are TGTGCCAGCAGCCAAGACGGAGCGGGGGGGTGGAATGAGCAGTTCTTC. Translating gives CASSQDGAGGWNEQFF.

The chain uses TRBV28 and TRBJ1-1; TRBD1 might be the D (6 bases). CDR1 MDHEN and CDR2 SYDVKM come from the germline V gene. This CDR3 contains 14 residues. V lost 9 bases to trimming and J lost 1 base, with 15 bases between them. The CDR3 DNA is TGTGCCAGTTACCCGGGACATCGGAACACTGAAGCTTTCTTT. Protein sequence: CASYPGHRNTEAFF.

V usage is TRBV7-9 and J usage is TRBJ2-3, with D hard to call. The CDR3 totals 12 residues. The V gene lost 2 bases and the J gene lost 9 bases, with 9 bases spanning the gap. Germline CDR1 and CDR2: SEHNR and FQNEAQ (reference sequence). This chain's CDR3 is CASSLTDKTQYF. As DNA, the CDR3 is TGTGCCAGCAGCTTAACTGACAAAACGCAGTATTTT.

The rearrangement uses TRBV5-1 and TRBJ2-1, with 16 bases lining up with TRBD2. The germline V gene has CDR1 SGHRS and CDR2 YFSETQ. This CDR3 has 17 residues. With 5 bases clipped from V and 2 bases from J, the junction kept 4 bases outside the gene matches. The CDR3 region is CASRGTSGRAPYNEQFF. CDR3 sequence (DNA): TGCGCCAGCAGGGGGACTAGCGGGAGGGCCCCCTACAATGAGCAGTTCTTC.

The genes are TRBV21-1 and TRBJ2-7; the listed D gene, TRBD2, was not tested against the DNA. TRBV21-1 represents a pseudogene. The CDR3 is 12 amino acids. In DNA, the CDR3 is TGTGCCAGCACCCCGAATGCGGCGGCGCAGTACGTC. It is translated as CASTPNAAAQYV.

The genes are TRBV6-5 and TRBJ2-5; 8 nucleotides agree with TRBD2. Germline V gives CDR1 MNHEY, CDR2 SVGAGI. With 6 bases clipped from V and 5 bases from J, the junction kept 8 bases outside the gene matches. CDR3 length: 14 amino acids. CDR3 coding DNA: TGTGCCAGCAGGCGGGGGGCGCAGTGGGAGACCCAGTACTTC. It yields the protein CASRRGAQWETQYF.

This chain joins TRBV7-9 and TRBJ2-7; 10 nucleotides match TRBD2. V gave up 8 bases and J gave up 5 bases; unmatched junction bases: 6. The CDR3 contains 13 residues. CDR1 and CDR2 (germline): SEHNR, FQNEAQ (reference sequence). The CDR3 nucleotides are TGTGCCAGCGGCCTAGCGGGAGAACACGAGCAGTACTTC. This gives the protein CASGLAGEHEQYF.

J is TRBJ1-1 and V is TRBV7-2; no clear D gene. CDR1 and CDR2 (germline): SGHTA, FQGNSA. This CDR3 region has 13 residues. The ends were cut back, 3 bases at V and 5 bases at J, with 10 bases in the middle. The CDR3, as DNA: TGTGCCAGCAGCTTTTCGAAGCGAACTGAAGCTTTCTTT. Its translation is CASSFSKRTEAFF.

The chain combines TRBV2 with TRBJ2-7; 7 bases line up with TRBD1. The V gene end was trimmed by 6 bases and the J gene end by 2 bases; junction bases not matched to a gene: 10. The length of the CDR3 is 15 residues. Germline CDR1 is SNHLY and CDR2 is FYNNEI. The CDR3 spells CASSEQGSGPYEQYF. The DNA of the CDR3 is TGTGCCAGCAGCGAACAGGGGTCGGGGCCCTACGAGCAGTACTTC. The full variable domain, in which reference TRBV2 and TRBJ2-7 provide the parts outside the CDR3, is EPEVTQTPSHQVTQMGQEVILRCVPISNHLYFYWYRQILGQKVEFLVSFYNNEISEKSEIFDDQFSVERPDGSNFTLKIRSTKLEDSAMYFCASSEQGSGPYEQYFGPGTRLTVT.

This clone turned up a few times. This sequence joins TRBV27 and TRBJ1-5, with unresolved D. The CDR3 contains 13 residues. V gave up 0 bases and J gave up 7 bases, with 7 bases separating them. Per the germline V gene, CDR1 is MNHEY and CDR2 is SMNVEV (reference sequence). The CDR3 here is CASSLSRRQPQHF. The CDR3 DNA reads TGTGCCAGCAGTTTATCCAGGAGGCAGCCCCAGCATTTT.